This TCR beta chain derives from a study of blood T cell repertoires in COVID-19. Study in general: COVID-19 samples from acute and convalescent phases originated in the United States, Italy and Spain. T cells, B-cell-depleted T cells, or PBMCs provided the cDNA or gDNA that served as material.

This CDR3 has 16 amino acids. The V gene lost 0 bases and the J gene lost 0 bases, with 8 bases spanning the gap. Germline V gives CDR1 LNHNV, CDR2 YYDKDF (reference sequence). Under the authors' procedure: Counts of nucleated cells, estimated from reference gene primer amplification, were obtained. Produced via immunoSEQ multiplex PCR; TCRdb's table is partial and in-frame only. The V and J calls and clone size were taken over from that table, and D and trimming were inferred from the DNA. This table has 130,000 to 150,000 clones, 78% appearing once. The chain joins TRBV15 to TRBJ1-4; unclear D gene. This TCR was recovered from a woman aged 55-75 years with acute or convalescent COVID-19. Material: peripheral blood. CDR3: CATSRDRGPTNEKLFF. DNA for the CDR3: TGTGCCACCAGCAGAGATCGGGGTCCAACTAATGAAAAACTGTTTTTT.